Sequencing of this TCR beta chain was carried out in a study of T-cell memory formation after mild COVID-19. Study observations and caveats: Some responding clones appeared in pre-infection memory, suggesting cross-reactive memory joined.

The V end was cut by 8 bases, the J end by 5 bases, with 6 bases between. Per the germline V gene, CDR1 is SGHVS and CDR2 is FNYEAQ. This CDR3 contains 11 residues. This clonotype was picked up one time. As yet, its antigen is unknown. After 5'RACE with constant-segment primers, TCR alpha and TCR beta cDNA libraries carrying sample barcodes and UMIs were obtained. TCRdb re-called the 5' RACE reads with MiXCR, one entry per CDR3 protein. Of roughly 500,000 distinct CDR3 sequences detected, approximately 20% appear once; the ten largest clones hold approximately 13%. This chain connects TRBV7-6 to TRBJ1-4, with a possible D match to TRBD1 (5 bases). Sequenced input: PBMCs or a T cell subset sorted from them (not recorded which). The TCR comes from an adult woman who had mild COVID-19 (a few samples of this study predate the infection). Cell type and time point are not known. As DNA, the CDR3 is TGTGCCAGCCGGGGGAATGAAAAACTGTTTTTT. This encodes CASRGNEKLFF. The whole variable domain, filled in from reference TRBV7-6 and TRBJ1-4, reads GAGVSQSPRYKVTKRGQDVALRCDPISGHVSLYWYRQALGQGPEFLTYFNYEAQQDKSGLPNDRFSAERPEGSISTLTIQRTEQRDSAMYRCASRGNEKLFFGSGTQLSVL.